Below, 10 T cell receptor beta chains from the same sample are listed, as sequenced in a study of regulatory T cells in long-lasting Graves disease. Assembly of TCR beta libraries relied on iRepertoire HTBI primers together with Arm-PCR of CDR3 regions. Each CDR3 protein gets one entry after TCRdb re-called the multiplex PCR reads with MiXCR. The sample yields 580,000 or so distinct CDR3 sequences, roughly 15% seen once. Sample time point: newly diagnosed GD, antithyroid drugs for less than 3 months. Extracted RNA from PBMCs served as the source of the TCR library. Another study also made use of these data, one on T cells in Graves' hyperthyroidism and ophthalmopathy.

The sequences come from peripheral blood mononuclear cells (PBMCs), collected at new diagnosis, from a patient treated with antithyroid drugs. The receptors stem from a young man with Graves disease.

Notes on this clonotype: A much bigger clone sits one base away, suggesting this may be a read error. The chain has TRBV20-1 and TRBJ1-1; possibly TRBD1 for D (5 bases). Germline V gene data show CDR1 as DFQATT and CDR2 as SNEGSKA (reference sequence). This CDR3 has 14 amino acids. The ends were cut back, 0 bases at V and 2 bases at J, with 10 bases in the middle. CDR3 nucleotide sequence: TGCAGTGCTAGAGATGGGCAGGGTAACACTGAAGCTTTCTTT. Translated: CSARDGQGNTEAFF.

This clonotype was detected many times. The CDR3 DNA reads as TGTGCCAGCAGCACTAGCGGGGATAACAATGAGCAGTTCTTC. Protein: CASSTSGDNNEQFF. The chain links TRBV6-1 to TRBJ2-1, with TRBD2 matching over 10 bases. Germline CDR1 and CDR2: MNHNS and SASEGT. The CDR3 runs to 14 residues. V trimming: 6 bases; J trimming: 5 bases; junction bases outside the gene matches: 4.

This clonotype was detected many times. The V gene is TRBV20-1, the J gene TRBJ1-3, with D hard to call. V lost 2 bases, J lost 0 bases, and 14 bases lay in between. Germline CDR1 and CDR2: DFQATT and SNEGSKA (reference sequence). This CDR3 contains 16 residues. CDR3 sequence: CSARRRVRSSGNTIYF. CDR3 bases: TGCAGTGCTAGACGGCGGGTCAGAAGCTCTGGAAACACCATATATTTT.

In this sample, this clonotype turned up once. A junction end diverges from the germline sequence, so it may reflect a read error. The CDR3 here is CANSIRVQGAQPQHF. DNA for the CDR3: TGTGCCAATAGTATACGCGTGCAGGGGGCCCAGCCCCAGCATTTT. The rearrangement joins TRBV19 to TRBJ1-5, with 8 bases aligning to TRBD1. In germline, CDR1 is LNHDA, CDR2 SQIVND (reference sequence). The CDR3 runs to 15 residues. Drawing the rest from reference TRBV19 and TRBJ1-5, the complete variable domain is DGGITQSPKYLFRKEGQNVTLSCEQNLNHDAMYWYRQDPGQGLRLIYYSQIVNDFQKGDIAEGYSVSREKKESFPLTVTSAQKNPTAFYLCANSIRVQGAQPQHFGDGTRLSIL.

This clonotype was recorded at least ten times. The chain is built from TRBV14 and TRBJ2-3; D is perhaps TRBD2 (6 bases). V gave up 1 base and J gave up 3 bases, with 8 bases separating them. Germline loops: CDR1 SGHDN, CDR2 FVKESK. The CDR3 has 14 residues. The CDR3 sequence is CASSQAGGTDTQYF. In DNA form, the CDR3 reads TGTGCCAGCAGCCAAGCTGGGGGGACAGATACGCAGTATTTT.

The CDR3 coding sequence is TGTGCCAGTAGTATTACTACCTTAGGAGAGACCCAGTACTTC. Translating it yields CASSITTLGETQYF. J is TRBJ2-5 and V is TRBV19; D is ambiguous. This CDR3 is built from 14 residues. V gave up 3 bases and J gave up 4 bases, with 12 bases separating them. Germline CDR1 reads LNHDA; CDR2 reads SQIVND (reference sequence).

The chain has TRBV6-1 and TRBJ1-1, with 7 bases fitting TRBD1. The CDR3 runs to 15 residues. Trimming removed 5 bases from V and 1 base from J; junction bases left unmatched: 7. The germline V gene encodes CDR1 MNHNS and CDR2 SASEGT. This CDR3 is CASSTWTGPNTEAFF. CDR3 DNA sequence: TGTGCCAGCAGTACCTGGACAGGCCCGAACACTGAAGCTTTCTTT.

This clonotype was observed a handful of times. The chain links TRBV20-1 to TRBJ2-3, with no clear D. The CDR3 extends over 15 amino acids. The V end was cut by 5 bases, the J end by 3 bases, with 18 bases between. Germline values: CDR1 DFQATT, CDR2 SNEGSKA (reference sequence). CDR3 sequence (DNA): TGCAGTGCTCCCCCCTTTGTATCGGATACAGATACGCAGTATTTT. Encoded protein: CSAPPFVSDTDTQYF.

This clonotype has at least ten counts. This chain joins TRBV20-1 and TRBJ2-4; D is ambiguous. Germline-derived CDR1 and CDR2 are DFQATT and SNEGSKA (reference sequence). The V end lost 6 bases, the J end lost 9 bases, and 12 bases lay between the germline ends. The CDR3 length is 11 residues. The CDR3 here is CSAEKGPIQYF. CDR3 nucleotides: TGCAGTGCCGAGAAGGGCCCCATTCAGTACTTC.

This chain connects TRBV9 to TRBJ2-5, with 9 nucleotides matching TRBD2. In germline, CDR1 is SGDLS, CDR2 YYNGEE. V lost 3 bases and J lost 5; bases outside the gene matches: 5. This CDR3 is built from 14 residues. The CDR3 region has the DNA TGTGCCAGCAGCGGTAGCGGGAGCGGGGAGACCCAGTACTTC. Protein sequence: CASSGSGSGETQYF.